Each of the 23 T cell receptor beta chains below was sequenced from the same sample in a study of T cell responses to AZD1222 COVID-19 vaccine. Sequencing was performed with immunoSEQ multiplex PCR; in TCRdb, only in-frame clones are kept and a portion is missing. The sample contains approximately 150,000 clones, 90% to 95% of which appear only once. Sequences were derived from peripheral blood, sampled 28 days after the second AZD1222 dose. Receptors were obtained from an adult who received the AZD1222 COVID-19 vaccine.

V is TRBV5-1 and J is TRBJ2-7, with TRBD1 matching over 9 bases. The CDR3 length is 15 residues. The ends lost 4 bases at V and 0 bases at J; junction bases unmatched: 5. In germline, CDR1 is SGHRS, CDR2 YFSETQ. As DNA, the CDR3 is TGCGCCAGCAGCCAGGGACAGGGAAACTCCTACGAGCAGTACTTC. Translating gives CASSQGQGNSYEQYF. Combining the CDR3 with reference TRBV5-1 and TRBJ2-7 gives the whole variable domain KAGVTQTPRYLIKTRGQQVTLSCSPISGHRSVSWYQQTPGQGLQFLFEYFSETQRNKGNFPGRFSGRQFSNSRSEMNVSTLELGDSALYLCASSQGQGNSYEQYFGPGTRLTVT.

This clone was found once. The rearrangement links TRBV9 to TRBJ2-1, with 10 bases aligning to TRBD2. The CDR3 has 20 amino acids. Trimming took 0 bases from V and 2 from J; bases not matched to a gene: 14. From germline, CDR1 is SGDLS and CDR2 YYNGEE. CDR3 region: CASSVDVLGEREGPYNEQFF. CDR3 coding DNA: TGTGCCAGCAGCGTAGATGTTCTGGGGGAGCGGGAGGGCCCCTACAATGAGCAGTTCTTC.

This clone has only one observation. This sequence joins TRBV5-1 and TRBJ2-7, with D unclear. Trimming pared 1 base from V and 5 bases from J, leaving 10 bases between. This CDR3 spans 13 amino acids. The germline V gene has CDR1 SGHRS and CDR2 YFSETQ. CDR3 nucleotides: TGCGCCAGCAGCTTGTCATCCCTAGACGAGCAGTACTTC. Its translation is CASSLSSLDEQYF. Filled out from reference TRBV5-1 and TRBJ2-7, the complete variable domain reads KAGVTQTPRYLIKTRGQQVTLSCSPISGHRSVSWYQQTPGQGLQFLFEYFSETQRNKGNFPGRFSGRQFSNSRSEMNVSTLELGDSALYLCASSLSSLDEQYFGPGTRLTVT.

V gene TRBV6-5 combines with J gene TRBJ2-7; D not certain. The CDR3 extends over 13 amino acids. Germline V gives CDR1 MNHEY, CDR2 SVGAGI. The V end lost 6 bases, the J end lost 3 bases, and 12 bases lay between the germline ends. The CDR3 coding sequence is TGTGCCAGCAGCTTTGCTCAGAGCTACGAGCAGTACTTC. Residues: CASSFAQSYEQYF.

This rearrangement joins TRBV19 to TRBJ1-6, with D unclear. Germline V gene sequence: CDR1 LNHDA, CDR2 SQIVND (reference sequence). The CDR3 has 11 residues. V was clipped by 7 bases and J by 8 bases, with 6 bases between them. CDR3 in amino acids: CASTIDSPLHF. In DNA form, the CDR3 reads TGTGCCAGTACTATTGATTCACCCCTCCACTTT.

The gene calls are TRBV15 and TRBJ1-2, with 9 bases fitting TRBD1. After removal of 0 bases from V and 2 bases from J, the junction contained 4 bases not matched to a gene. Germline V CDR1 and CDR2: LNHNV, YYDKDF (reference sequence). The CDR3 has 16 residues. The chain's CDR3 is CATSRDRGQGNYGYTF. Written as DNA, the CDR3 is TGTGCCACCAGCAGAGATAGGGGACAGGGCAACTATGGCTACACCTTC. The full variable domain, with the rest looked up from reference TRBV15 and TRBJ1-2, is DAMVIQNPRYQVTQFGKPVTLSCSQTLNHNVMYWYQQKSSQAPKLLFHYYDKDFNNEADTPDNFQSRRPNTSFCFLDIRSPGLGDTAMYLCATSRDRGQGNYGYTFGSGTRLTVV.

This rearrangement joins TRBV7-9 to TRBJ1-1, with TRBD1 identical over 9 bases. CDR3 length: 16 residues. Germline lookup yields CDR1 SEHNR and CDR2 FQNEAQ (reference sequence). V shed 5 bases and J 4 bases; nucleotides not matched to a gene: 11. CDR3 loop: CASSPRDRESGTEAFF. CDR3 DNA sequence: TGTGCCAGCAGCCCCCGGGACAGGGAGTCCGGCACTGAAGCTTTCTTT.

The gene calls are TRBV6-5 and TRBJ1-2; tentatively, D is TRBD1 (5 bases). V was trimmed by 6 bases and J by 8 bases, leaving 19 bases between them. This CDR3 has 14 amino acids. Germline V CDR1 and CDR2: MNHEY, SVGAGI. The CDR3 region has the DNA TGTGCCAGCAGCCCGGACAAGGCCTCGGGGGGCTACACCTTC. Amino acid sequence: CASSPDKASGGYTF.

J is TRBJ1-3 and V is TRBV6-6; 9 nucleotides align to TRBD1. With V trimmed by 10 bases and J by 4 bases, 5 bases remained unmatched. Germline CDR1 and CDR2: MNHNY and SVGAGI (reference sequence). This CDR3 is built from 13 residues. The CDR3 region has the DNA TGTGCCACCGGGACAGGGAACGGAAACACCATATATTTT. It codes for CATGTGNGNTIYF.

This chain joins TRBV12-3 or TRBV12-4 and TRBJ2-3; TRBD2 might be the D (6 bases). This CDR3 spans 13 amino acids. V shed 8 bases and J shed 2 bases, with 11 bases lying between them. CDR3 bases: TGTGCCAGCTCGGGACTTATCACAGATACGCAGTATTTT. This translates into CASSGLITDTQYF.

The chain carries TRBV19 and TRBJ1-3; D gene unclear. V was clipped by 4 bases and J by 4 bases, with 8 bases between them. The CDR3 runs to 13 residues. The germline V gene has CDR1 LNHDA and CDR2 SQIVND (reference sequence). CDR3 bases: TGTGCCAGTAGTACCGTAGGAGGAAACACCATATATTTT. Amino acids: CASSTVGGNTIYF.

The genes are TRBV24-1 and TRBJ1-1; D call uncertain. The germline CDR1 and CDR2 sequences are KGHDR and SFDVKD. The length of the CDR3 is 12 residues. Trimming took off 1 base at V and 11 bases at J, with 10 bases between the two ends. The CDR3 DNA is TGTGCCACCAGTGATTTTGAGGGTTTCGCTTTCTTT. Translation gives CATSDFEGFAFF.

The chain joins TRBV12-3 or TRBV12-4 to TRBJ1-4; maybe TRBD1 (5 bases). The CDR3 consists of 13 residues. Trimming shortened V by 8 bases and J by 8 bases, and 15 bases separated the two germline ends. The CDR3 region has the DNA TGTGCCAGCCAGGGTAGGGCCCAAGAAAAACTGTTTTTT. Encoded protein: CASQGRAQEKLFF.

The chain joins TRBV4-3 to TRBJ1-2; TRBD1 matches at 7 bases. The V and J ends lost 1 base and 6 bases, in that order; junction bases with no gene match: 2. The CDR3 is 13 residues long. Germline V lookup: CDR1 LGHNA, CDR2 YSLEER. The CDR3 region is CASSQGRGNGYTF. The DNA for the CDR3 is TGCGCCAGCAGCCAAGGCAGGGGGAATGGCTACACCTTC.

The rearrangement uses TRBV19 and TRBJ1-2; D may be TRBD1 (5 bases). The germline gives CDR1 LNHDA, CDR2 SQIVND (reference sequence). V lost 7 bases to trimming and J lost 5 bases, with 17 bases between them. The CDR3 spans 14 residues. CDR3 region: CASTRALGDYGYTF. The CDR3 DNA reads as TGTGCCAGTACCCGGGCTCTAGGGGATTATGGCTACACCTTC.

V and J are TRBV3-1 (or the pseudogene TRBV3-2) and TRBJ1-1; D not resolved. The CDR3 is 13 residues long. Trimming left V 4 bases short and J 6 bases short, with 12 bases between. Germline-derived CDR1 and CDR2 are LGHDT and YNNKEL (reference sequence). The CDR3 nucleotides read TGTGCCAGCAGCCGCCGGGAATGGGCTGAAGCTTTCTTT. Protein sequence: CASSRREWAEAFF.

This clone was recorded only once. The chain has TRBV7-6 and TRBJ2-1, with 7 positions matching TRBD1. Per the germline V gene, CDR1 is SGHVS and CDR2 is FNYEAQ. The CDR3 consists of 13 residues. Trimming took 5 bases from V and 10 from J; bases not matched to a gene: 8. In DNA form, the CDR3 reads TGTGCCAGCAGCGTCGGGACAGTCAGAGAGCAGTTCTTC. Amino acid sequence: CASSVGTVREQFF.

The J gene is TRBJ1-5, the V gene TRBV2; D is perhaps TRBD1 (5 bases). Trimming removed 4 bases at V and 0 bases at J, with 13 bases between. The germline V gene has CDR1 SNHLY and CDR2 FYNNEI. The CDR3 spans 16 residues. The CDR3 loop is CASSGRGAYSNQPQHF. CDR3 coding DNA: TGTGCCAGCAGTGGGCGAGGGGCCTATAGCAATCAGCCCCAGCATTTT.

The CDR3, as DNA: TGTGCCAGTAAACAGGGGGTGGGCTACAATGAGCAGTTCTTC. The encoded protein is CASKQGVGYNEQFF. V is TRBV19 and J is TRBJ2-1; TRBD1 aligns across 8 bases. This CDR3 contains 14 residues. Germline V CDR1 and CDR2: LNHDA, SQIVND (reference sequence). The ends lost 7 bases at V and 3 bases at J; junction bases unmatched: 5.

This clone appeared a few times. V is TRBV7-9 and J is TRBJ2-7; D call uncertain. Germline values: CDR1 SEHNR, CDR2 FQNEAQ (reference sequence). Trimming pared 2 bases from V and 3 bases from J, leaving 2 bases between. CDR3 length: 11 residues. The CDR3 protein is CASSLLYEQYF. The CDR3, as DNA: TGTGCCAGCAGCTTACTCTACGAGCAGTACTTC.

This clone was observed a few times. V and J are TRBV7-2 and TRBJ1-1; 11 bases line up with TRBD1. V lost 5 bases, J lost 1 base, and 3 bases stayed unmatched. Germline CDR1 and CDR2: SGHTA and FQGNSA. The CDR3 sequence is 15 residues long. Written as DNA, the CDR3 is TGTGCCAGCAGCCGGGACAGGGGGGAGAACACTGAAGCTTTCTTT. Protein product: CASSRDRGENTEAFF. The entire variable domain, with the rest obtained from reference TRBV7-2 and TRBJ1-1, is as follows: GAGVSQSPSNKVTEKGKDVELRCDPISGHTALYWYRQSLGQGLEFLIYFQGNSAPDKSGLPSDRFSAERTGGSVSTLTIQRTQQEDSAVYLCASSRDRGENTEAFFGQGTRLTVV.

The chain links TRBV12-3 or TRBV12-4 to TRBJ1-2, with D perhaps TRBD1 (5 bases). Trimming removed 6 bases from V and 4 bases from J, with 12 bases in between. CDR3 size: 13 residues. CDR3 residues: CASRTRVPYGYTF. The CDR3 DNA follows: TGTGCCAGCAGGACCAGGGTACCCTATGGCTACACCTTC.

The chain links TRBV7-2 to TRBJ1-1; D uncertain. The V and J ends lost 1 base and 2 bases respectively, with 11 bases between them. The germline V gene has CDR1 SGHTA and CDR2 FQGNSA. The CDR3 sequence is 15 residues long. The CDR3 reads CASSLVSRGNTEAFF. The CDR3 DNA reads TGTGCCAGCAGCTTAGTAAGCCGGGGAAACACTGAAGCTTTCTTT.